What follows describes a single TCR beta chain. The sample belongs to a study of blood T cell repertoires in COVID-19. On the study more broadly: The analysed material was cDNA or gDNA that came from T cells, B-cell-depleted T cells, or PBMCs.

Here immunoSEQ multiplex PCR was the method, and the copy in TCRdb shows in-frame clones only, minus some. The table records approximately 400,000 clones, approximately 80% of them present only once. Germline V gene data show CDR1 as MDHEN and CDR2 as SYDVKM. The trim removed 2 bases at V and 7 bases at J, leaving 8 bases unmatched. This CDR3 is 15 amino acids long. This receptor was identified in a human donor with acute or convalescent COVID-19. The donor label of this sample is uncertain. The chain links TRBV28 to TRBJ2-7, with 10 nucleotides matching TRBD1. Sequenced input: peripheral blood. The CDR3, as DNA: TGTGCCAGCAGTTTAGCAGACAGGGGGCTGGGAGAGCAGTACTTC. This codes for CASSLADRGLGEQYF.